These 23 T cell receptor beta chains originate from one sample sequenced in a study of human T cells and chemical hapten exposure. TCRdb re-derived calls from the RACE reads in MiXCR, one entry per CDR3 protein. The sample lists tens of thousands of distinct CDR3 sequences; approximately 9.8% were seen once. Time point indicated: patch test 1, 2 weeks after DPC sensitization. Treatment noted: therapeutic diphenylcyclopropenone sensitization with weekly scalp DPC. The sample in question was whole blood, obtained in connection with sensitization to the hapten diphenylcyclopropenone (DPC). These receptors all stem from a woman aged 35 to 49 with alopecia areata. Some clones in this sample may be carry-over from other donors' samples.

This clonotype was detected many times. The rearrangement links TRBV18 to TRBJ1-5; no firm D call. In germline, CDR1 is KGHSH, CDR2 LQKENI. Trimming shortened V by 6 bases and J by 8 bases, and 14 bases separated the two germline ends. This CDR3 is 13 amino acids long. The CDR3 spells CASSTGRLKPQHF. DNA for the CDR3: TGTGCCAGCTCCACCGGTCGACTAAAGCCCCAGCATTTT.

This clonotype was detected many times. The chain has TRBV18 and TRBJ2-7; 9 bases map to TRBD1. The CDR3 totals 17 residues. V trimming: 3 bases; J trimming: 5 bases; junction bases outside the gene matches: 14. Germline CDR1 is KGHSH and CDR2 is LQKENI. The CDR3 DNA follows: TGTGCCAGCTCACCGTTTACACCCGGGACAGGGCTGAACGAGCAGTACTTC. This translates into CASSPFTPGTGLNEQYF. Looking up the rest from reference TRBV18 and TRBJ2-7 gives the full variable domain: NAGVMQNPRHLVRRRGQEARLRCSPMKGHSHVYWYRQLPEEGLKFMVYLQKENIIDESGMPKERFSAEFPKEGPSILRIQQVVRGDSAAYFCASSPFTPGTGLNEQYFGPGTRLTVT.

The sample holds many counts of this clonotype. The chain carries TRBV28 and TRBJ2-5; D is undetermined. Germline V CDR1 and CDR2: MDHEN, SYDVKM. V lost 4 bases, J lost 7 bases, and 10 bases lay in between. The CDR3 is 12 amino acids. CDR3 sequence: CASSSVPPTQYF. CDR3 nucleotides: TGTGCCAGCAGTTCAGTACCCCCGACCCAGTACTTC.

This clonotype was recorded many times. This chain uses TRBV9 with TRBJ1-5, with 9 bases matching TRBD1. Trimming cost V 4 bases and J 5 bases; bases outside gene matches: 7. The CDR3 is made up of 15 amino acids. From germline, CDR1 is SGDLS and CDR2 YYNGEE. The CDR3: CASSPRDRDYQPQHF. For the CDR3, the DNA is TGTGCCAGCAGCCCCCGGGACAGGGATTATCAGCCCCAGCATTTT. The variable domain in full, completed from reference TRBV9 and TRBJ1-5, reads DSGVTQTPKHLITATGQRVTLRCSPRSGDLSVYWYQQSLDQGLQFLIQYYNGEERAKGNILERFSAQQFPDLHSELNLSSLELGDSALYFCASSPRDRDYQPQHFGDGTRLSIL.

For the CDR3, the DNA is TGTGCCAGCAGACGACAGGGGGCGGTCACCGGGGAGCTGTTTTTT. Its protein product is CASRRQGAVTGELFF. The chain couples TRBV6-5 to TRBJ2-2; TRBD1 aligns across 10 bases. Germline V gene lookup returns CDR1 MNHEY and CDR2 SVGAGI. This CDR3 has 15 residues. V was pared by 6 bases and J by 4 bases, with 5 bases of the junction left unmatched.

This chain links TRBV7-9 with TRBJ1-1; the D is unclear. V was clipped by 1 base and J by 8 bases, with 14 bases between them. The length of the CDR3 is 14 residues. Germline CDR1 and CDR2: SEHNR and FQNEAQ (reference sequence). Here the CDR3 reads CASSLVSRSGEAFF. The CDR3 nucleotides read TGTGCCAGCAGCTTAGTGTCAAGATCTGGAGAAGCTTTCTTT.

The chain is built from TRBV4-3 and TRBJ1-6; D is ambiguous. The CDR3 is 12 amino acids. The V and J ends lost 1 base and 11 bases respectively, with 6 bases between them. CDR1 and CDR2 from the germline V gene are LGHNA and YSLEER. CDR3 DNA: TGCGCCAGCAGCCAAGGCACGGCACCCCTCCACTTT. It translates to CASSQGTAPLHF.

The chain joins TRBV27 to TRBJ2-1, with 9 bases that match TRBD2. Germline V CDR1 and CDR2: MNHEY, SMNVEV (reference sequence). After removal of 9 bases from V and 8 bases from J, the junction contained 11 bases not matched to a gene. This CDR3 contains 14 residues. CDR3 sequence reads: CASVPTRGGDEQFF. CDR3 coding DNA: TGTGCCAGTGTCCCTACCCGCGGGGGGGATGAGCAGTTCTTC.

CDR3 DNA sequence: TGTGCCAGCAGCTCTGGACGGGTACAAGAGACCCAGTACTTC. It is translated as CASSSGRVQETQYF. This chain uses TRBV7-3 with TRBJ2-5; D remains unclear. V lost 4 bases and J 2 bases, leaving 11 bases between the germline ends. The CDR3 extends over 14 amino acids. Germline CDR1 reads SGHTA; CDR2 reads FQGTGA.

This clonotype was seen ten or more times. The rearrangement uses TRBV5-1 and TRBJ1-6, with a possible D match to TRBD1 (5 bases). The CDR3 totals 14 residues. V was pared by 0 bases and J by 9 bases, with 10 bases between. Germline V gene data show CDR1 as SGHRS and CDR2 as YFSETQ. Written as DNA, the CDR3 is TGCGCCAGCAGCTTGGATGTGGGGCCTTCACCCCTCCACTTT. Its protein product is CASSLDVGPSPLHF. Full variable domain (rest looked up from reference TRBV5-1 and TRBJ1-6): KAGVTQTPRYLIKTRGQQVTLSCSPISGHRSVSWYQQTPGQGLQFLFEYFSETQRNKGNFPGRFSGRQFSNSRSEMNVSTLELGDSALYLCASSLDVGPSPLHFGNGTRLTVT.

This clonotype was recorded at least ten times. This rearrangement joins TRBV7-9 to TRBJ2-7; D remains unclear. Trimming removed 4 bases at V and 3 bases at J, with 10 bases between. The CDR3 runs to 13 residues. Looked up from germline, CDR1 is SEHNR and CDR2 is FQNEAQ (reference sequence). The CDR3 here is CASSSAGNYEQYF. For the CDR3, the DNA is TGTGCCAGCAGCTCGGCAGGAAACTACGAGCAGTACTTC.

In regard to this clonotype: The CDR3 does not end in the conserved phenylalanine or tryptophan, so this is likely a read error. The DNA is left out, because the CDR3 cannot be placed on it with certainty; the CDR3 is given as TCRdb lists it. The CDR3 region is CASSQDAGWERYPL. The rearrangement joins TRBV14 to TRBJ1-1; the table calls TRBD1, which could not be checked here. From its first to its last residue, the CDR3 has 14 amino acids. The germline V gene has CDR1 SGHDN and CDR2 FVKESK.

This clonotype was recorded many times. The DNA for the CDR3 is TGCAGTGCTAGAGTCGGGGAGAAGGGATGGACTGAAGCTTTCTTT. Translating it yields CSARVGEKGWTEAFF. The chain has TRBV20-1 and TRBJ1-1, with unresolved D. The ends were cut back, 1 base at V and 5 bases at J, with 17 bases in the middle. The germline gives CDR1 DFQATT, CDR2 SNEGSKA (reference sequence). The CDR3 runs 15 residues.

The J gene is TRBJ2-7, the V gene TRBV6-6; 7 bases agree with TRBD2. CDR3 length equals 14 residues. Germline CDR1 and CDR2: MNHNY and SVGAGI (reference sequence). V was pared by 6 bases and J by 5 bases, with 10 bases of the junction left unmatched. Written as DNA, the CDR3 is TGTGCCAGCAGACCTTCGGGGGGTGTCCACGAGCAGTACTTC. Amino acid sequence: CASRPSGGVHEQYF.

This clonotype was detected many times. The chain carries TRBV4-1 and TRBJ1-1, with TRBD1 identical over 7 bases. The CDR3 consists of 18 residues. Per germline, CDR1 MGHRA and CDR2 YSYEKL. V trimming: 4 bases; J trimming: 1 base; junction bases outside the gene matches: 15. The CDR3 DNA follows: TGCGCCAGCAGCCGCTCGACAGGGTTACTAGGTCCGAACACTGAAGCTTTCTTT. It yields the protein CASSRSTGLLGPNTEAFF.

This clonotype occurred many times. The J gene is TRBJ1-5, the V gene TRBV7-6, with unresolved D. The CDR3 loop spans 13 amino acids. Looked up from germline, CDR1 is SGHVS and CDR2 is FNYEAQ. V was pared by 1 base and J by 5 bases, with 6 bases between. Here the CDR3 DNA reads TGTGCCAGCAGCTTAGTAGAGGATCAGCCCCAGCATTTT. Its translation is CASSLVEDQPQHF.

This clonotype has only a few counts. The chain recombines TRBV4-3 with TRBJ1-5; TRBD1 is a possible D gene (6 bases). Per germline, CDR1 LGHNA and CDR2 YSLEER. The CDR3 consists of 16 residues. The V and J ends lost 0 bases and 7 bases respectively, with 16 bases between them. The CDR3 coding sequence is TGCGCCAGCAGCCAAGATCTTGGGGGCGCTTGGCAGCCCCAGCATTTT. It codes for CASSQDLGGAWQPQHF.

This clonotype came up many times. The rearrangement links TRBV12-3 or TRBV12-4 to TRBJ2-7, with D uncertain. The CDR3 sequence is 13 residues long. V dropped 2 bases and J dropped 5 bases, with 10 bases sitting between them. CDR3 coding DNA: TGTGCCAGCAGTTTATTAGCTGTGAACGAGCAGTACTTC. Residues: CASSLLAVNEQYF.

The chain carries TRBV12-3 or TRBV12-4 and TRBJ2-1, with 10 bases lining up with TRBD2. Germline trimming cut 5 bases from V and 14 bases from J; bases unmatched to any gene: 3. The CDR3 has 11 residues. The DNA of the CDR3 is TGTGCCAGCAGTGAGCGGGGGGGTGAGTTCTTC. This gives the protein CASSERGGEFF.

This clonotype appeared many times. This chain's CDR3 is CASSFRNEQFF. CDR3 sequence (DNA): TGTGCCAGCAGCTTCCGAAACGAGCAGTTCTTC. This rearrangement joins TRBV11-2 to TRBJ2-1; D is unresolved. The CDR3 totals 11 residues. CDR1 is SGHAT, CDR2 FQNNGV, per germline. The ends were cut back, 3 bases at V and 10 bases at J, with 7 bases in the middle.

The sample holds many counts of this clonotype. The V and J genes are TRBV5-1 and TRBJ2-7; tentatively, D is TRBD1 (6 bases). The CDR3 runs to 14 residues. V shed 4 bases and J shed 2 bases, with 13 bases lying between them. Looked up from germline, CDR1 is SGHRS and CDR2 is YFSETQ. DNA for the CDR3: TGCGCCAGCAGCGACAGGACGGGACCCTACGAGCAGTACTTC. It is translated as CASSDRTGPYEQYF.

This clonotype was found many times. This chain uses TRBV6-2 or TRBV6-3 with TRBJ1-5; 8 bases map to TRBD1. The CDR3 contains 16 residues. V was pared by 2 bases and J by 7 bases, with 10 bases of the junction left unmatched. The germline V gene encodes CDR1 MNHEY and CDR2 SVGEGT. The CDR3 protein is CASSYPMTGDRQPQHF. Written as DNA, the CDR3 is TGTGCCAGCAGTTACCCAATGACAGGGGACCGGCAGCCCCAGCATTTT.

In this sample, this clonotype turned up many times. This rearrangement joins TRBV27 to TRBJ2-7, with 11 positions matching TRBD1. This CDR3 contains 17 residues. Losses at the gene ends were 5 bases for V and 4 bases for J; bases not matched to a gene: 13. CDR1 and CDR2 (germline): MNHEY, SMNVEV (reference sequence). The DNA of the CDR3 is TGTGCCAGCAGTCCCTATCTTCCGGGACAGGGGGAATACGAGCAGTACTTC. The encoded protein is CASSPYLPGQGEYEQYF.